This T cell receptor (beta chain) appears in the sequencing data of a study of tumor-infiltrating lymphocytes in primary liver carcinoma. Notes on the study in general: Present in all five tumor regions were only about 7.5-25% of the top clones. Tumors had a top-250-clone fraction that was significantly higher than blood (p = 0.039).

The CDR3 sequence is 13 residues long. The V end was cut by 6 bases, the J end by 6 bases, with 16 bases between. The germline V gene encodes CDR1 DFQATT and CDR2 SNEGSKA (reference sequence). Reverse transcription of 450 to 500 ng total RNA with a constant-region primer produced TCR beta cDNA. Investigators got TCR beta libraries out of three nested multiplex PCR rounds, done with slightly modified ARM-PCR. Rounds one and two of PCR, each of 10 to 11 cycles, were primed with TRBV1-TRBV30 forward primers and a C-beta reverse primer. TCRdb called the multiplex PCR reads again in MiXCR, with one record for every CDR3 protein. The table has about 120,000 distinct CDR3 sequences, less than 80% seen once. Points on this clonotype: As yet, its antigen is unknown.

The roughly 17-31 mg bulk tissue piece was not sorted before simultaneous RNA and DNA extraction. Patients underwent resection of primary liver carcinoma. There were only treatment-naive patients, all with chronic HBV infection. V is TRBV20-1 and J is TRBJ2-3; D possibly corresponds to TRBD1 (6 bases). The sequenced sample consisted of liver tumor tissue from sampling region 1. The subset was: tumor region T1, superior pole. This TCR came from a woman aged 60-75 years with primary liver carcinoma and hepatitis B virus infection. The CDR3 DNA sequence: TGCAGTGCCAGTGGGCTAAGGGGGGATACGCAGTATTTT. It encodes CSASGLRGDTQYF.